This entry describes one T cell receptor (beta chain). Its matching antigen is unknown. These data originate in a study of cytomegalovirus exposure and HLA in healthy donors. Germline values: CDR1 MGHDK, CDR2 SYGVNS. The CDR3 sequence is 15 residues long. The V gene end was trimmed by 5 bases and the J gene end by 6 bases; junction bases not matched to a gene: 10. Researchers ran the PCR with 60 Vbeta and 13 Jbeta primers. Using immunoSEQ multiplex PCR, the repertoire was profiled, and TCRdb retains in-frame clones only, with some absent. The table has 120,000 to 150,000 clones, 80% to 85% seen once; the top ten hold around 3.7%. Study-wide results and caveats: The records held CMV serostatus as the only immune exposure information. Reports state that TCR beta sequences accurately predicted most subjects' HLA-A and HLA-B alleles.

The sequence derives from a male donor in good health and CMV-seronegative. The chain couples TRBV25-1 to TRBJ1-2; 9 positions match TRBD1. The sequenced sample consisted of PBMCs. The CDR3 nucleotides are TGTGCCAGCAGTAACCGGGACAGGGCTCATAATGGCTACACCTTC. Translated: CASSNRDRAHNGYTF.